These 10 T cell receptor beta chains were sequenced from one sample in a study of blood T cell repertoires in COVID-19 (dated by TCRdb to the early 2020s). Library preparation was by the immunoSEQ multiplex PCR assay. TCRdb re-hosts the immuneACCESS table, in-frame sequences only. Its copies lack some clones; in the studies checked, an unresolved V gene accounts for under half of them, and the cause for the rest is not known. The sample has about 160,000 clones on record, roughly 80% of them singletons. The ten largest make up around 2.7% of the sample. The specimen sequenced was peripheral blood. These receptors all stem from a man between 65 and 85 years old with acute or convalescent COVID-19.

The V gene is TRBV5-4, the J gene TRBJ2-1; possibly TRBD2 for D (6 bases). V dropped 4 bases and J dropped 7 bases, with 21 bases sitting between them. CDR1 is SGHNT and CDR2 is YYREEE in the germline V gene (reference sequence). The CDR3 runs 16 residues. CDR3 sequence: CASSKQRRGVSNEQFF. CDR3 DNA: TGTGCCAGCAGCAAACAGCGGAGGGGTGTGTCGAATGAGCAGTTCTTC.

CDR3 protein: CATSPVGTGPLNEKLFF. In nucleotides, the CDR3 is TGTGCCACCAGCCCAGTCGGGACAGGGCCACTTAATGAAAAACTGTTTTTT. The J gene is TRBJ1-4, the V gene TRBV15; TRBD1 matches at 9 bases. The germline gives CDR1 LNHNV, CDR2 YYDKDF (reference sequence). CDR3 length equals 17 residues. Losses at the gene ends were 5 bases for V and 4 bases for J; bases not matched to a gene: 11.

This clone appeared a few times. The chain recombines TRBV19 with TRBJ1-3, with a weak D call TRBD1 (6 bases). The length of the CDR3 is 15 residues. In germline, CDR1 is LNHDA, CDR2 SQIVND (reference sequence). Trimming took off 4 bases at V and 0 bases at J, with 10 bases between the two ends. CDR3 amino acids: CASSTTGISGNTIYF. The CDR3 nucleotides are TGTGCCAGTAGTACTACAGGGATCTCTGGAAACACCATATATTTT. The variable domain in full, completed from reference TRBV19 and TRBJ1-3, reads DGGITQSPKYLFRKEGQNVTLSCEQNLNHDAMYWYRQDPGQGLRLIYYSQIVNDFQKGDIAEGYSVSREKKESFPLTVTSAQKNPTAFYLCASSTTGISGNTIYFGEGSWLTVV.

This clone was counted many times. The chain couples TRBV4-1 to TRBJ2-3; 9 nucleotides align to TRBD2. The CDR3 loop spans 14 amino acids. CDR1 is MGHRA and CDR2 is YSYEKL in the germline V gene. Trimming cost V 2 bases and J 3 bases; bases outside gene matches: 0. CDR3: CASSQTSGTDTQYF. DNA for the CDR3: TGCGCCAGCAGCCAAACTAGCGGGACAGATACGCAGTATTTT.

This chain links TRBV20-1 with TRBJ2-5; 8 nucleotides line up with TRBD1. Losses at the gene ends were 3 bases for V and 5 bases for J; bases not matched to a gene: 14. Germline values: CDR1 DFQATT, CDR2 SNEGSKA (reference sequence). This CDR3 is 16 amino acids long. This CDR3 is CSASGQGTAGVETQYF. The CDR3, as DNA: TGCAGTGCTAGTGGACAGGGCACCGCCGGCGTGGAGACCCAGTACTTC.

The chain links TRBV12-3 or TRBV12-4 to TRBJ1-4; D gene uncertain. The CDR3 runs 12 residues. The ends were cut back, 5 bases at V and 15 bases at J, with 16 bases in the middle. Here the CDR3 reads CASSEAGVTVFF. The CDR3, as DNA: TGTGCCAGCAGTGAGGCCGGGGTAACGGTGTTTTTT.

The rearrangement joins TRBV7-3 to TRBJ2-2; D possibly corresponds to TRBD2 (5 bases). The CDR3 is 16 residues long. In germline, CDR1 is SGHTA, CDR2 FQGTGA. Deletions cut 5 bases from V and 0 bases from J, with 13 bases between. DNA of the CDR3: TGTGCCAGCAGCCCCCTCATCGGGACGAACACCGGGGAGCTGTTTTTT. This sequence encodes CASSPLIGTNTGELFF.

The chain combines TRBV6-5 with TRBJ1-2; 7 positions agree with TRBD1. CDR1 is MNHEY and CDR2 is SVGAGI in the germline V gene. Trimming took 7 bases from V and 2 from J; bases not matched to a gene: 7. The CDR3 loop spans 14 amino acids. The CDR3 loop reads CASTVGQINYGYTF. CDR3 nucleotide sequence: TGTGCCAGCACCGTGGGACAGATAAACTATGGCTACACCTTC.

Written as DNA, the CDR3 is TGTGCCAGTAGTATCTTGGGAGACCTTGGCGGCTACACCTTC. Its protein product is CASSILGDLGGYTF. The rearrangement links TRBV19 to TRBJ1-2; D unclear. Germline assignment: CDR1 LNHDA and CDR2 SQIVND (reference sequence). This CDR3 is 14 amino acids long. The ends were cut back, 3 bases at V and 8 bases at J, with 16 bases in the middle.

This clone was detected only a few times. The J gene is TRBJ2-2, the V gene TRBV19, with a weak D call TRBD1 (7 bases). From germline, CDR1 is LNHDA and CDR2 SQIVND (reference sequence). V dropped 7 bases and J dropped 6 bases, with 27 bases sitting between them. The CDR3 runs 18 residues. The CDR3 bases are TGTGCCAGTACCTTGGGGTTATTGGGGGGCAGGGGGGCCGGGGAGCTGTTTTTT. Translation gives CASTLGLLGGRGAGELFF.